What follows are 29 T cell receptor beta chains derived from one specimen sequenced in a study of shared clonotypes between healthy human individuals. Method: immunoSEQ multiplex PCR; TCRdb's copy keeps in-frame clones and lacks some. The data contain fewer than 3 million clones, less than 95% of them seen just once; the ten biggest clones take up approximately 0.41%. The sequenced sample was naive CD4+ T cells from PBMCs. Described subset: CD45RA+ positively selected. These receptors originate from a man aged 18 to 30 in good health. Some clones in this sample may be carry-over from other donors' samples.

This clone was picked up one time. The chain combines TRBV28 with TRBJ1-2; 7 bases align to TRBD1. V gave up 2 bases and J gave up 7 bases; unmatched junction bases: 7. Germline CDR1 and CDR2: MDHEN and SYDVKM. This CDR3 comprises 14 residues. CDR3 protein: CASSLAGTAAGYTF. CDR3 bases: TGTGCCAGCAGTTTAGCGGGGACAGCGGCTGGCTACACCTTC.

This chain connects TRBV5-3 to TRBJ2-2; D remains ambiguous. TRBV5-3 is sorted into the ORF group, with uncertain function. The CDR3 loop spans 15 amino acids. V was cut by 7 bases and J by 1 base, with 14 bases left in between. The CDR3 is CARFNQKKNTGELFF. The CDR3 DNA reads TGTGCCAGATTCAATCAGAAAAAGAACACCGGGGAGCTGTTTTTT.

V is TRBV5-8 and J is TRBJ2-5; no reliable D call. Germline V lookup: CDR1 SGHTS, CDR2 YDEGEE. Trimming removed 0 bases at V and 5 bases at J, with 11 bases between. There are 14 residues in the CDR3. As DNA, the CDR3 is TGTGCCAGCAGCTTGGCCTTGGGTCCGGAGACCCAGTACTTC. Translating it yields CASSLALGPETQYF.

The chain couples TRBV2 to TRBJ1-1; 8 bases match TRBD1. After removal of 0 bases from V and 1 base from J, the junction contained 7 bases not matched to a gene. This CDR3 contains 17 residues. Germline V gives CDR1 SNHLY, CDR2 FYNNEI. DNA of the CDR3: TGTGCCAGCAGTGAAGCGCTTCAGGGGGCGTGGAACACTGAAGCTTTCTTT. Translated: CASSEALQGAWNTEAFF.

J is TRBJ2-7 and V is TRBV4-2; 12 positions agree with TRBD2. The CDR3 loop spans 15 amino acids. The J segment lost 3 bases and the V segment lost 6 bases, leaving 6 bases of the junction unmatched. Germline loops: CDR1 LGHNA, CDR2 YNFKEQ. The DNA of the CDR3 is TGTGCCAGCAGATTGGGACTAGCGGGTGGCTACGAGCAGTACTTC. Amino acids: CASRLGLAGGYEQYF.

The CDR3 is CASNTGKNTDTQYF. The CDR3 nucleotides read TGTGCCAGCAACACGGGGAAGAACACAGATACGCAGTATTTT. The chain carries TRBV19 and TRBJ2-3, with D maybe TRBD2 (5 bases). The CDR3 covers 14 residues. Germline lookup yields CDR1 LNHDA and CDR2 SQIVND (reference sequence). Trimming took off 9 bases at V and 2 bases at J, with 15 bases between the two ends.

The chain recombines TRBV30 with TRBJ2-6; possibly TRBD1 for D (6 bases). The V and J ends lost 8 bases and 1 base respectively, with 18 bases between them. CDR3 length: 16 amino acids. The germline V gene has CDR1 GTSNPN and CDR2 SVGIG (reference sequence). The CDR3 loop reads CAGSGTPDSGANVLTF. Written as DNA, the CDR3 is TGTGCCGGATCCGGGACACCAGATTCTGGGGCCAACGTCCTGACTTTC.

This chain joins TRBV6-5 and TRBJ2-3, with D unclear. With 7 bases removed from V and 1 base from J, the gap between germline ends came to 12 bases. Germline assignment: CDR1 MNHEY and CDR2 SVGAGI. There are 14 residues in the CDR3. Written as DNA, the CDR3 is TGTGCCAGCACCGCCCCCCGGGGCACAGATACGCAGTATTTT. It translates to CASTAPRGTDTQYF.

The count of this clone is one. The gene calls are TRBV28 and TRBJ2-7; D not certain. Germline V gives CDR1 MDHEN, CDR2 SYDVKM. V lost 2 bases to trimming and J lost 6 bases, with 5 bases between them. The CDR3 totals 11 residues. The CDR3 nucleotides read TGTGCCAGCAGTTTAGGATCCGAGCAGTACTTC. It translates to CASSLGSEQYF.

The chain has TRBV7-2 and TRBJ2-1; D possibly corresponds to TRBD1 (5 bases). V dropped 3 bases and J dropped 7 bases, with 13 bases sitting between them. The CDR3 is 14 residues long. Germline CDR1 and CDR2: SGHTA and FQGNSA. The CDR3 reads CASSFLGAQNEQFF. CDR3 coding DNA: TGTGCCAGCAGCTTTTTAGGGGCGCAGAATGAGCAGTTCTTC.

The chain recombines TRBV25-1 with TRBJ2-7; 7 bases are a match to TRBD1. Germline CDR1 and CDR2: MGHDK and SYGVNS. The J segment lost 0 bases and the V segment lost 5 bases, leaving 10 bases of the junction unmatched. The CDR3 loop spans 16 amino acids. For the CDR3, the DNA is TGTGCCAGCAGTATCCCGAGGGGGCCCCTCTCCTACGAGCAGTACTTC. Translated, it gives CASSIPRGPLSYEQYF.

The chain carries TRBV14 and TRBJ1-1; D is unclear. Trimming left V 0 bases short and J 3 bases short, with 5 bases between. Germline V gives CDR1 SGHDN, CDR2 FVKESK. The CDR3 length is 13 residues. The CDR3 spells CASSQDSYTEAFF. In DNA form, the CDR3 reads TGTGCCAGCAGCCAAGACAGTTACACTGAAGCTTTCTTT.

The rearrangement links TRBV11-2 to TRBJ2-7, with a tentative D call TRBD2 (6 bases). Germline V lookup: CDR1 SGHAT, CDR2 FQNNGV. Deletions cut 1 base from V and 2 bases from J, with 18 bases between. The CDR3 is 17 amino acids. The CDR3 is CASSLVGLARNPYEQYF. CDR3 coding DNA: TGTGCCAGCAGCTTAGTTGGCCTAGCGCGAAACCCCTACGAGCAGTACTTC.

This chain links TRBV10-3 with TRBJ2-4, with TRBD1 identical over 8 bases. With V trimmed by 10 bases and J by 7 bases, 18 bases remained unmatched. CDR1 ENHRY and CDR2 SYGVKD come from the germline V gene. This CDR3 comprises 16 residues. This chain's CDR3 is CATGRNDRGGGNIQYF. The CDR3 DNA is TGTGCCACCGGCCGCAACGACAGGGGCGGAGGGAACATTCAGTACTTC.

The chain carries TRBV5-5 and TRBJ2-2; D call uncertain. From germline, CDR1 is SGHKS and CDR2 YYEKEE (reference sequence). Trimming cost V 2 bases and J 5 bases, with 10 bases left between them. The CDR3 has 14 residues. The CDR3 region is CASSFGLRTGELFF. CDR3 nucleotides: TGTGCCAGCAGCTTTGGGCTGAGGACCGGGGAGCTGTTTTTT.

The chain carries TRBV6-1 and TRBJ2-1, with 7 bases identical to TRBD1. The V and J ends lost 4 bases and 4 bases, in that order; junction bases with no gene match: 7. CDR3 length equals 15 residues. Germline assignment: CDR1 MNHNS and CDR2 SASEGT. The CDR3 spells CASSGGQPAYNEQFF. The CDR3 DNA reads as TGTGCCAGCAGTGGGGGACAGCCGGCGTACAATGAGCAGTTCTTC.

The CDR3 here is CASSVELNSPLHF. CDR3 coding DNA: TGTGCCAGCAGCGTCGAGTTGAATTCACCCCTCCACTTT. This chain links TRBV7-2 with TRBJ1-6; D call uncertain. Germline values: CDR1 SGHTA, CDR2 FQGNSA. This CDR3 has 13 residues. Deletions cut 5 bases from V and 7 bases from J, with 9 bases between.

The V gene is TRBV19, the J gene TRBJ2-2; no clear D. Trimming stripped 3 bases from V and 0 bases from J, with 8 bases between. The CDR3 extends over 15 amino acids. Germline-derived CDR1 and CDR2 are LNHDA and SQIVND (reference sequence). The CDR3 sequence: CASSMGFANTGELFF. The CDR3 region has the DNA TGTGCCAGTAGTATGGGATTCGCGAACACCGGGGAGCTGTTTTTT. Full variable domain (outside the CDR3, taken from reference TRBV19 and TRBJ2-2): DGGITQSPKYLFRKEGQNVTLSCEQNLNHDAMYWYRQDPGQGLRLIYYSQIVNDFQKGDIAEGYSVSREKKESFPLTVTSAQKNPTAFYLCASSMGFANTGELFFGEGSRLTVL.

The chain links TRBV7-9 to TRBJ2-7; D possibly corresponds to TRBD2 (5 bases). With 7 bases removed from V and 0 bases from J, the gap between germline ends came to 19 bases. CDR1 and CDR2 from the germline V gene are SEHNR and FQNEAQ (reference sequence). The CDR3 sequence is 16 residues long. CDR3 bases: TGTGCCAGCACCCCCTACGGGGTTGCGAGCTCCTACGAGCAGTACTTC. This gives the protein CASTPYGVASSYEQYF. Combining the CDR3 with reference TRBV7-9 and TRBJ2-7 gives the whole variable domain DTGVSQNPRHKITKRGQNVTFRCDPISEHNRLYWYRQTLGQGPEFLTYFQNEAQLEKSRLLSDRFSAERPKGSFSTLEIQRTEQGDSAMYLCASTPYGVASSYEQYFGPGTRLTVT.

This chain connects TRBV30 to TRBJ1-1; no clear D gene. V gave up 0 bases and J gave up 1 base, with 9 bases separating them. The CDR3 extends over 14 amino acids. Germline V gives CDR1 GTSNPN, CDR2 SVGIG (reference sequence). CDR3 sequence: CAWSVPTRNTEAFF. The CDR3 DNA reads TGTGCCTGGAGTGTACCAACACGGAACACTGAAGCTTTCTTT.

The chain uses TRBV5-8 and TRBJ2-7; weak D call: TRBD1 (7 bases). V dropped 2 bases and J dropped 6 bases, with 15 bases sitting between them. The germline V gene has CDR1 SGHTS and CDR2 YDEGEE. This CDR3 has 14 residues. The CDR3 sequence is CASSFAGGLIEQYF. As DNA, the CDR3 is TGTGCCAGCAGCTTTGCAGGGGGACTCATCGAGCAGTACTTC.

This chain connects TRBV5-1 to TRBJ2-5; D unresolved. The V and J ends lost 2 bases and 7 bases respectively, with 15 bases between them. The germline CDR1 and CDR2 sequences are SGHRS and YFSETQ. The CDR3 has 14 amino acids. The CDR3: CASSLPDPTGTQYF. CDR3 coding DNA: TGCGCCAGCAGCTTACCGGACCCCACGGGGACCCAGTACTTC.

V gene TRBV30 combines with J gene TRBJ1-3; D not resolved. The CDR3 is 13 residues long. V was trimmed by 7 bases and J by 0 bases, leaving 10 bases between them. Germline assignment: CDR1 GTSNPN and CDR2 SVGIG (reference sequence). The CDR3 DNA reads as TGTGCCTTCGGACGGCCCTCTGGAAACACCATATATTTT. Protein: CAFGRPSGNTIYF.

The rearrangement joins TRBV28 to TRBJ1-1, with D maybe TRBD1 (5 bases). CDR3 length: 16 amino acids. The V end was cut by 6 bases, the J end by 4 bases, with 21 bases between. Looked up from germline, CDR1 is MDHEN and CDR2 is SYDVKM. CDR3 in DNA: TGTGCCAGCAGCGTCGGGGGAGGAGAGGGGATCACTGAAGCTTTCTTT. It is translated as CASSVGGGEGITEAFF. The full variable domain, rest sourced from reference TRBV28 and TRBJ1-1, is DVKVTQSSRYLVKRTGEKVFLECVQDMDHENMFWYRQDPGLGLRLIYFSYDVKMKEKGDIPEGYSVSREKKERFSLILESASTNQTSMYLCASSVGGGEGITEAFFGQGTRLTVV.

CDR3 sequence reads: CASSPRTSGAPGQFF. The CDR3 DNA sequence: TGTGCCAGCAGCCCTCGGACTAGCGGGGCCCCGGGACAGTTCTTC. This chain uses TRBV28 with TRBJ2-1, with 12 bases matching TRBD2. The V gene end was trimmed by 6 bases and the J gene end by 13 bases; junction bases not matched to a gene: 13. The CDR3 covers 15 residues. The germline V gene has CDR1 MDHEN and CDR2 SYDVKM. Complete variable domain (other parts from reference TRBV28 and TRBJ2-1): DVKVTQSSRYLVKRTGEKVFLECVQDMDHENMFWYRQDPGLGLRLIYFSYDVKMKEKGDIPEGYSVSREKKERFSLILESASTNQTSMYLCASSPRTSGAPGQFFGPGTRLTVL.

This clone has just one count. The chain recombines TRBV11-2 with TRBJ1-3; 7 bases agree with TRBD1. Germline assignment: CDR1 SGHAT and CDR2 FQNNGV. V lost 10 bases, J lost 0 bases, and 18 bases stayed unmatched. There are 18 residues in the CDR3. The CDR3 nucleotides are TGTGCCACTAAGAGGTGGGACAGCCGTACGCTCTCTGGAAACACCATATATTTT. Translated, it gives CATKRWDSRTLSGNTIYF. The whole variable domain, filled in from reference TRBV11-2 and TRBJ1-3, reads EAGVAQSPRYKIIEKRQSVAFWCNPISGHATLYWYQQILGQGPKLLIQFQNNGVVDDSQLPKDRFSAERLKGVDSTLKIQPAKLEDSAVYLCATKRWDSRTLSGNTIYFGEGSWLTVV.

The chain employs TRBV10-3 and TRBJ2-1, with D perhaps matching TRBD1 or TRBD2 (5 bases each). The V gene lost 2 bases and the J gene lost 7 bases, with 9 bases spanning the gap. CDR3 length equals 13 residues. CDR1 and CDR2 (germline): ENHRY, SYGVKD. The CDR3 region has the DNA TGTGCCATCAGTGAGGGGGGTAGGAATGAGCAGTTCTTC. Protein product: CAISEGGRNEQFF.

This clone was observed a handful of times. Other DNA sequences of this sample code for an identical CDR3. V usage is TRBV2 and J usage is TRBJ2-5; D uncertain. CDR1 is SNHLY and CDR2 is FYNNEI in the germline V gene. V gave up 6 bases and J gave up 0 bases, with 2 bases separating them. CDR3 length: 11 residues. CDR3 sequence (DNA): TGTGCCAGCAGCTACCAAGAGACCCAGTACTTC. Protein product: CASSYQETQYF.

The CDR3 sequence is CASSPATLWGEETQYF. The CDR3 nucleotides read TGTGCCAGCAGTCCAGCAACCCTTTGGGGGGAAGAGACCCAGTACTTC. The chain has TRBV28 and TRBJ2-5; TRBD2 is a possible D gene (6 bases). The CDR3 has 16 residues. Trimming removed 5 bases from V and 3 bases from J, with 19 bases in between. Germline V CDR1 and CDR2: MDHEN, SYDVKM.